The 19 T cell receptor beta chains below all came from one sample that was sequenced in a study of T cells in Graves' hyperthyroidism and ophthalmopathy. Amplification yielded TCR beta CDR3 regions, with RNA transcripts as the source. Primed by the HTBI set, a first-round RT-PCR was run on the TCR CDR3. Using its own MiXCR run on the multiplex PCR reads, TCRdb lists one record per CDR3 protein. The sample lists 200,000 to 250,000 distinct CDR3 sequences; 15% to 20% were seen once. Sequencing input: blood. The source of these receptors is a man in his forties or fifties with Graves' hyperthyroidism.

The J gene is TRBJ1-2, the V gene TRBV11-2, with TRBD1 as a possible D gene (6 bases). Looked up from germline, CDR1 is SGHAT and CDR2 is FQNNGV. This CDR3 has 15 residues. V lost 5 bases and J 7 bases, leaving 20 bases between the germline ends. In DNA form, the CDR3 reads TGTGCCAGCAGCACCCCCGGGACACGTCGTATTGGCTACACCTTC. Translation: CASSTPGTRRIGYTF. The variable domain in full, with the rest retrieved from reference TRBV11-2 and TRBJ1-2, is EAGVAQSPRYKIIEKRQSVAFWCNPISGHATLYWYQQILGQGPKLLIQFQNNGVVDDSQLPKDRFSAERLKGVDSTLKIQPAKLEDSAVYLCASSTPGTRRIGYTFGSGTRLTVV.

V is TRBV4-1 and J is TRBJ2-7; 7 nucleotides match TRBD2. The CDR3 is made up of 16 amino acids. The trim removed 0 bases at V and 3 bases at J, leaving 8 bases unmatched. The germline V gene has CDR1 MGHRA and CDR2 YSYEKL. The CDR3 nucleotides are TGCGCCAGCAGCCAAGAGGGGTTTAGCGGGCTCTACGAGCAGTACTTC. Residues: CASSQEGFSGLYEQYF.

This chain links TRBV28 with TRBJ2-7, with D perhaps assigned TRBD1 or TRBD2 (5 bases each). This CDR3 spans 15 amino acids. Germline values: CDR1 MDHEN, CDR2 SYDVKM. V was trimmed by 2 bases and J by 4 bases, leaving 15 bases between them. In DNA, the CDR3 is TGTGCCAGCAGTTTAGGGCTCCCGGGGCAATACGAGCAGTACTTC. Translating gives CASSLGLPGQYEQYF. The full variable domain, with the rest looked up from reference TRBV28 and TRBJ2-7, is DVKVTQSSRYLVKRTGEKVFLECVQDMDHENMFWYRQDPGLGLRLIYFSYDVKMKEKGDIPEGYSVSREKKERFSLILESASTNQTSMYLCASSLGLPGQYEQYFGPGTRLTVT.

J is TRBJ2-1 and V is TRBV11-3, with 13 bases aligning to TRBD2. J lost 1 base, V lost 5 bases, and 11 bases had no gene match. CDR1 and CDR2 (germline): SGHNT, YENEEA. This CDR3 is built from 19 residues. The CDR3 is CASSPRTSGSFRSYNEQFF. The CDR3, as DNA: TGTGCCAGCAGCCCCCGGACTAGCGGGAGTTTTCGGTCCTACAATGAGCAGTTCTTC. Complete variable domain (other parts from reference TRBV11-3 and TRBJ2-1): EAGVVQSPRYKIIEKKQPVAFWCNPISGHNTLYWYLQNLGQGPELLIRYENEEAVDDSQLPKDRFSAERLKGVDSTLKIQPAELGDSAVYLCASSPRTSGSFRSYNEQFFGPGTRLTVL.

A remark on this clonotype: Given a much more abundant clone one base away, this may be a read error. The chain carries TRBV7-9 and TRBJ1-1; D is unresolved. The germline gives CDR1 SEHNR, CDR2 FQNEAQ (reference sequence). This CDR3 has 13 amino acids. CDR3 coding DNA: TGTGCCAGCAGCCAATTGATGAACATTGAAGCTTTCTTT. Protein sequence: CASSQLMNIEAFF.

The rearrangement uses TRBV20-1 and TRBJ2-4; TRBD1 matches 8 bases. Germline V lookup: CDR1 DFQATT, CDR2 SNEGSKA (reference sequence). Germline trimming cut 5 bases from V and 3 bases from J; bases unmatched to any gene: 9. This CDR3 region has 15 residues. CDR3 sequence reads: CSAPKTGEDKNIQYF. For the CDR3, the DNA is TGCAGTGCTCCAAAGACAGGGGAAGACAAAAACATTCAGTACTTC.

The chain employs TRBV14 and TRBJ2-3, with D maybe TRBD2 (5 bases). CDR1 SGHDN and CDR2 FVKESK come from the germline V gene. The CDR3 length is 15 residues. V shed 5 bases and J shed 0 bases, with 12 bases lying between them. The CDR3 nucleotides read TGTGCCAGCAGCTCAACCCGGACTAGCACAGATACGCAGTATTTT. Amino acids: CASSSTRTSTDTQYF. Full variable domain (missing parts from reference TRBV14 and TRBJ2-3): EAGVTQFPSHSVIEKGQTVTLRCDPISGHDNLYWYRRVMGKEIKFLLHFVKESKQDESGMPNNRFLAERTGGTYSTLKVQPAELEDSGVYFCASSSTRTSTDTQYFGPGTRLTVL.

This clonotype showed up many times. The chain recombines TRBV9 with TRBJ2-1, with TRBD1 identical over 9 bases. The CDR3 is 15 amino acids. V gave up 4 bases and J gave up 7 bases; unmatched junction bases: 9. Germline assignment: CDR1 SGDLS and CDR2 YYNGEE. The CDR3 nucleotides read TGTGCCAGCAGCCCTGGGGACAGGGCGTGGAATGAGCAGTTCTTC. Its translation: CASSPGDRAWNEQFF.

The sample holds many counts of this clonotype. The J gene is TRBJ2-7, the V gene TRBV20-1; 9 nucleotides match TRBD2. Trimming cost V 3 bases and J 0 bases; bases outside gene matches: 9. This CDR3 contains 16 residues. The germline V gene encodes CDR1 DFQATT and CDR2 SNEGSKA (reference sequence). CDR3 protein: CSARGPTSGNSYEQYF. Written as DNA, the CDR3 is TGCAGTGCTAGGGGGCCGACTAGCGGTAACTCCTACGAGCAGTACTTC.

This rearrangement joins TRBV5-1 to TRBJ2-3; TRBD1 is a possible D gene (6 bases). Per the germline V gene, CDR1 is SGHRS and CDR2 is YFSETQ. V was cut by 5 bases and J by 3 bases, with 13 bases left in between. The CDR3 runs 14 residues. The CDR3 nucleotides are TGCGCCAGCAGTACCATACAGGGAACAGATACGCAGTATTTT. Translating it yields CASSTIQGTDTQYF.

This clonotype was detected only a few times. V and J are TRBV12-3 or TRBV12-4 and TRBJ1-3; possibly TRBD1 for D (5 bases). This CDR3 region has 14 residues. Trimming removed 1 base at V and 8 bases at J, with 12 bases between. CDR3 region: CASSLGPGQDTIYF. In DNA form, the CDR3 reads TGTGCCAGCAGTTTAGGTCCAGGGCAGGACACCATATATTTT.

This clonotype was detected many times. This chain connects TRBV6-2 or TRBV6-3 to TRBJ2-7, with 7 bases lining up with TRBD2. The length of the CDR3 is 14 residues. CDR1 and CDR2 (germline): MNHEY, SVGEGT. With 7 bases clipped from V and 5 bases from J, the junction kept 11 bases outside the gene matches. CDR3 protein: CASKFDGLADEQYF. CDR3 coding DNA: TGTGCCAGCAAATTCGATGGCCTAGCGGACGAGCAGTACTTC.

Many counts were recorded for this clonotype. The chain links TRBV10-3 to TRBJ2-7; 10 bases map to TRBD2. Unmatched junction bases numbered 12, after V lost 3 bases and J lost 4 bases. CDR3 size: 17 residues. Germline V lookup: CDR1 ENHRY, CDR2 SYGVKD. The CDR3, as DNA: TGTGCCATCAGTGAAAAGGTACCGGGACTAGCGAGTTACGAGCAGTACTTC. As protein: CAISEKVPGLASYEQYF.

This clonotype came up many times. The rearrangement joins TRBV28 to TRBJ2-5, with 11 bases matching TRBD2. Losses at the gene ends were 2 bases for V and 2 bases for J; bases not matched to a gene: 4. Germline V gene lookup returns CDR1 MDHEN and CDR2 SYDVKM. This CDR3 has 16 residues. In nucleotides, the CDR3 is TGTGCCAGCAGTTTAGGGGTAGCGGGAGGGCAAGAGACCCAGTACTTC. Its protein product is CASSLGVAGGQETQYF. The variable domain in full, with the rest retrieved from reference TRBV28 and TRBJ2-5, is DVKVTQSSRYLVKRTGEKVFLECVQDMDHENMFWYRQDPGLGLRLIYFSYDVKMKEKGDIPEGYSVSREKKERFSLILESASTNQTSMYLCASSLGVAGGQETQYFGPGTRLLVL.

Many counts were recorded for this clonotype. The chain couples TRBV18 to TRBJ1-5, with 7 bases aligning to TRBD1. Germline values: CDR1 KGHSH, CDR2 LQKENI. Unmatched junction bases numbered 3, after V lost 3 bases and J lost 4 bases. The length of the CDR3 is 14 residues. The CDR3 loop reads CASSPSGGNQPQHF. The CDR3 DNA reads TGTGCCAGCTCACCGTCAGGGGGAAATCAGCCCCAGCATTTT.

The table lists this clonotype with many counts. The chain recombines TRBV5-1 with TRBJ1-1, with D perhaps TRBD1 (6 bases). Germline CDR1 is SGHRS and CDR2 is YFSETQ. The CDR3 length is 15 residues. V gave up 0 bases and J gave up 1 base, with 10 bases separating them. CDR3 DNA: TGCGCCAGCAGCTTGGTAGCCAGGGGGAACACTGAAGCTTTCTTT. Translated: CASSLVARGNTEAFF.

This clonotype was counted only a few times. Just one base apart from a much larger clone, this may be a read error. The conserved closing phenylalanine or tryptophan is absent in this CDR3, likely reflecting a read error. V is TRBV27 and J is TRBJ2-7; 9 bases match TRBD2. V dropped 5 bases and J dropped 2; count of bases not matched to a gene: 7. This CDR3 spans 15 amino acids. Germline V gene lookup returns CDR1 MNHEY and CDR2 SMNVEV (reference sequence). As DNA, the CDR3 is TGTGCCAGCAGTCAGATAGCGGGGGCCCCCTACGAGCAGTACCTC. It encodes CASSQIAGAPYEQYL.

The chain carries TRBV7-9 and TRBJ1-4, with 7 bases fitting TRBD1. V trimming: 4 bases; J trimming: 2 bases; junction bases outside the gene matches: 10. In germline, CDR1 is SEHNR, CDR2 FQNEAQ (reference sequence). The length of the CDR3 is 17 residues. As DNA, the CDR3 is TGTGCCAGCAGCTATAAGGGGGCGCGGGGGACTAATGAAAAACTGTTTTTT. It codes for CASSYKGARGTNEKLFF. Drawing the rest from reference TRBV7-9 and TRBJ1-4, the complete variable domain is DTGVSQNPRHKITKRGQNVTFRCDPISEHNRLYWYRQTLGQGPEFLTYFQNEAQLEKSRLLSDRFSAERPKGSFSTLEIQRTEQGDSAMYLCASSYKGARGTNEKLFFGSGTQLSVL.

This clonotype was counted at least ten times. The chain is built from TRBV5-1 and TRBJ2-1; D remains ambiguous. The germline gives CDR1 SGHRS, CDR2 YFSETQ. This CDR3 is 14 amino acids long. V dropped 3 bases and J dropped 8 bases, with 15 bases sitting between them. CDR3 in DNA: TGCGCCAGCAGCTCAACGACCCCTTACGATGAGCAGTTCTTC. It translates to CASSSTTPYDEQFF. The whole variable domain, remainder taken from reference TRBV5-1 and TRBJ2-1, is KAGVTQTPRYLIKTRGQQVTLSCSPISGHRSVSWYQQTPGQGLQFLFEYFSETQRNKGNFPGRFSGRQFSNSRSEMNVSTLELGDSALYLCASSSTTPYDEQFFGPGTRLTVL.